This is a list of T cell receptor beta chains from one sample in a study. Each CDR3 protein gets one entry after TCRdb re-called the RT-PCR reads with MiXCR. Among about 680,000 distinct CDR3 sequences listed, 14% were seen once. What was sequenced was memory CD4+ T cells from blood. The receptor source for this set is a female donor in good health, serving as a healthy control. Both conserved end residues are part of each CDR3. Each record gives: V gene, J gene, D gene, clone size, CDR3 DNA, CDR3 protein. D genes are given only for firm matches. Rows give clone size only sometimes, using once, few, many, or a class for an expanded clone.

V gene: TRBV5-1
J gene: TRBJ1-2
D gene: -
clone size: -
CDR3 DNA: TGCGCCAGCAGCCTTTCTCCCGGGGAAGCCATCTATGGCTACACCTTC
CDR3 protein: CASSLSPGEAIYGYTF

V gene: TRBV5-1
J gene: TRBJ1-1
D gene: -
clone size: many
CDR3 DNA: TGCGCCAGCAGCTCGGGACGGGATAACACTGAAGCTTTCTTT
CDR3 protein: CASSSGRDNTEAFF

V gene: TRBV28
J gene: TRBJ2-7
D gene: TRBD1
clone size: -
CDR3 DNA: TGTGCCAGCACCATAGGGGGGACAGGGATCTACGAGCAGTACTTC
CDR3 protein: CASTIGGTGIYEQYF

V gene: TRBV5-1
J gene: TRBJ2-7
D gene: TRBD1
clone size: many
CDR3 DNA: TGCGCCAGCAGCGTCGGACAGGGGAGAGTTTACGAGCAGTACTTC
CDR3 protein: CASSVGQGRVYEQYF

V gene: TRBV5-1
J gene: TRBJ2-7
D gene: TRBD2
clone size: few
CDR3 DNA: TGCGCCAGCAGCTTGGGGGCTAGCGGGCTAACCTACGAGCAGTACTTC
CDR3 protein: CASSLGASGLTYEQYF

V gene: TRBV29-1
J gene: TRBJ2-2
D gene: TRBD2
clone size: few
CDR3 DNA: TGCAGCGTTGTACTTAGCGGGCTCGGCGGGGAGCTGTTTTTT
CDR3 protein: CSVVLSGLGGELFF

V gene: TRBV12-3/TRBV12-4
J gene: TRBJ1-1
D gene: -
clone size: few
CDR3 DNA: TGTGCCAGCAATTTTTACACTGAAGCTTTCTTT
CDR3 protein: CASNFYTEAFF

V gene: TRBV30
J gene: TRBJ2-7
D gene: TRBD2
clone size: few
CDR3 DNA: TGTGCCTGGAGTACACTAGCGGGAGGAGAGCAGTACTTC
CDR3 protein: CAWSTLAGGEQYF

V gene: TRBV4-2
J gene: TRBJ1-6
D gene: TRBD1
clone size: -
CDR3 DNA: TGTGCCAGCAGCCAAGATATGGGACAGGTTAATTCACCCCTCCACTTT
CDR3 protein: CASSQDMGQVNSPLHF

V gene: TRBV24-1
J gene: TRBJ2-2
D gene: TRBD2
clone size: -
CDR3 DNA: TGTGCCACCAGTGAAGGAAGCGGGAGGGCCCGGACCGGGGAGCTGTTTTTT
CDR3 protein: CATSEGSGRARTGELFF

V gene: TRBV7-2
J gene: TRBJ2-6
D gene: TRBD2
clone size: few
CDR3 DNA: TGTGCCAGCAGCTTAAGGATGGCGGGAGCGGCCTACTCTGGGGCCAACGTCCTGACTTTC
CDR3 protein: CASSLRMAGAAYSGANVLTF

V gene: TRBV5-1
J gene: TRBJ1-1
D gene: -
clone size: few
CDR3 DNA: TGCGCCAGCAGCTTGGGGGAGGCTCATCAGGGCACTGAAGCTTTCTTT
CDR3 protein: CASSLGEAHQGTEAFF

V gene: TRBV27
J gene: TRBJ2-7
D gene: -
clone size: -
CDR3 DNA: TGTGCCAGTTTATTGGGGATGCACTACGAGCAGTACTTC
CDR3 protein: CASLLGMHYEQYF

V gene: TRBV7-3
J gene: TRBJ2-5
D gene: TRBD2
clone size: few
CDR3 DNA: TGTGCCAGCACCCAAAACGGCGGGAGTGGTGAGACCCAGTACTTC
CDR3 protein: CASTQNGGSGETQYF

V gene: TRBV15
J gene: TRBJ2-2
D gene: TRBD1
clone size: -
CDR3 DNA: TGTGCCACCAGCAGGGGGACAGGGGGTCTCACCGGGGAGCTGTTTTTT
CDR3 protein: CATSRGTGGLTGELFF

V gene: TRBV7-9
J gene: TRBJ2-7
D gene: -
clone size: many
CDR3 DNA: TGTGCCAGCAGTTTCCTACAGGGCTCCTACGAGCAGTACTTC
CDR3 protein: CASSFLQGSYEQYF

V gene: TRBV7-9
J gene: TRBJ1-6
D gene: TRBD1
clone size: many
CDR3 DNA: TGTGCCAGCAGCCGTGGACAGGGTGGGAAGTCACCCCTCCACTTT
CDR3 protein: CASSRGQGGKSPLHF

V gene: TRBV20-1
J gene: TRBJ1-6
D gene: -
clone size: -
CDR3 DNA: TGCAGTGCTAGAGAGGAACTTTCCTATAATTCACCCCTCCACTTT
CDR3 protein: CSAREELSYNSPLHF

V gene: TRBV5-6
J gene: TRBJ2-3
D gene: -
clone size: few
CDR3 DNA: TGTGCCAGCAGCTCTACAGGTGACTACACAGATACGCAGTATTTT
CDR3 protein: CASSSTGDYTDTQYF

V gene: TRBV7-2
J gene: TRBJ2-7
D gene: TRBD2
clone size: -
CDR3 DNA: TGTGCCAGCAGCCCCCGAACCGGGACTAGCGTCTACGAGCAGTACTTC
CDR3 protein: CASSPRTGTSVYEQYF